This record looks at one T cell receptor (beta chain) sequence and its context. Its specificity is unknown. One base away lies a much larger clone, so this may be a sequencing read error. TCRdb processed the reads anew with MiXCR; each CDR3 protein has one entry. The data show about 830,000 distinct CDR3 sequences, with 30% to 35% seen just once and around 12% held by the top ten. CDR1 SGHVS and CDR2 FQNEAQ come from the germline V gene. This CDR3 is built from 17 residues. The data originate from a study of T cell repertoires in cytomegalovirus infection. Background on the study: Well-studied HLA-B-restricted CMV epitopes were used in the study alongside recently identified HLA-C-restricted ones. Overall study findings and caveats: The response measured ex vivo was dominated by TCR beta clonotypes (HLA-C-restricted and CMV-specific).

This sample comprised cultured CD8+ T cells from PBMCs, obtained from culture after CMV antigen stimulation. This chain joins TRBV7-8 and TRBJ2-2, with D maybe TRBD1 (6 bases). This receptor was identified in a human donor in good health (CMV status not recorded). Some clones in this sample may be carry-over from other donors' samples. CDR3 DNA sequence: TGTGCCAACAGCTTAGCGAGGCAGGGGCTGGGGACCGGGGAGCTGTTTTTT. The encoded protein is CANSLARQGLGTGELFF.